These 30 T cell receptor beta chains originate from one sample sequenced in a study of blood T cell repertoires in COVID-19. Generated by immunoSEQ multiplex PCR, the TCRdb table keeps only in-frame clones and is missing some. The table includes around 220,000 clones, 70% to 85% detected once. Sequencing was done on a sample of peripheral blood. Every receptor here comes from a woman aged 80 or over with COVID-19, enrolled during active disease.

This clone was observed a handful of times. The J gene is TRBJ2-1, the V gene TRBV18; 7 bases match TRBD2. Germline assignment: CDR1 KGHSH and CDR2 LQKENI. The CDR3 sequence is 15 residues long. The junction had 8 bases not matched to a gene; V was cut back by 1 base and J by 8 bases. CDR3 nucleotides: TGTGCCAGCTCACCACGTGGCGGGGGTGGCTATGAGCAGTTCTTC. Protein sequence: CASSPRGGGGYEQFF.

This chain links TRBV7-8 with TRBJ2-1, with 10 bases aligning to TRBD1. Per germline, CDR1 SGHVS and CDR2 FQNEAQ. The CDR3 contains 16 residues. Trimming took 3 bases from V and 4 from J; bases not matched to a gene: 6. CDR3 region: CASSFRGGQGYNEQFF. The CDR3 coding sequence is TGTGCCAGCAGCTTCCGGGGGGGACAGGGGTACAATGAGCAGTTCTTC.

The rearrangement joins TRBV5-1 to TRBJ2-5, with D perhaps matching TRBD1 (6 bases). The CDR3 contains 16 residues. Germline V CDR1 and CDR2: SGHRS, YFSETQ. Trimming removed 1 base at V and 2 bases at J, with 15 bases between. Here the CDR3 reads CASSLRAGQRQETQYF. The CDR3 coding sequence is TGCGCCAGCAGCTTGAGGGCCGGACAGAGACAAGAGACCCAGTACTTC.

The chain joins TRBV10-3 to TRBJ1-6, with a weak D call TRBD1 (5 bases). CDR1 ENHRY and CDR2 SYGVKD come from the germline V gene. This CDR3 spans 14 amino acids. V was trimmed by 6 bases and J by 7 bases, leaving 13 bases between them. The chain's CDR3 is CAIRIDRDNSPLHF. Written as DNA, the CDR3 is TGTGCCATCAGGATAGACAGAGACAATTCACCCCTCCACTTT.

A single count supports this clone. The chain links TRBV27 to TRBJ2-3; 8 nucleotides match TRBD2. The germline V gene encodes CDR1 MNHEY and CDR2 SMNVEV (reference sequence). V lost 7 bases, J lost 2 bases, and 14 bases stayed unmatched. This CDR3 has 17 residues. Here the CDR3 DNA reads TGTGCCAGCAAATTTATAGGGGCGGGAGGCCTCACAGATACGCAGTATTTT. It specifies CASKFIGAGGLTDTQYF.

The J gene is TRBJ2-5, the V gene TRBV6-5, with 13 nucleotides matching TRBD2. CDR3 length: 15 residues. Germline V gene lookup returns CDR1 MNHEY and CDR2 SVGAGI. J lost 7 bases, V lost 6 bases, and 8 bases had no gene match. The CDR3 loop reads CASSTGTSGAGTQYF. For the CDR3, the DNA is TGTGCCAGCAGCACCGGGACTAGCGGGGCGGGGACCCAGTACTTC.

The chain has TRBV2 and TRBJ2-3, with D unclear. Trimming removed 1 base from V and 1 base from J, with 6 bases in between. The CDR3 runs to 14 residues. CDR1 and CDR2 (germline): SNHLY, FYNNEI. CDR3 DNA sequence: TGTGCCAGCAGTGAAGGGGCCCGCACAGATACGCAGTATTTT. Protein product: CASSEGARTDTQYF.

The J gene is TRBJ1-2, the V gene TRBV24-1, with D maybe TRBD1 (5 bases). V lost 12 bases to trimming and J lost 3 bases, with 22 bases between them. The CDR3 covers 15 residues. Germline values: CDR1 KGHDR, CDR2 SFDVKD. CDR3 amino acids: CAPLQGASEDYGYTF. Here the CDR3 DNA reads TGTGCCCCGTTGCAGGGCGCCTCTGAGGACTATGGCTACACCTTC.

The chain joins TRBV28 to TRBJ1-2, with D maybe TRBD1 (5 bases). The V and J ends lost 5 bases and 3 bases respectively, with 10 bases between them. The CDR3 covers 13 residues. Germline CDR1 reads MDHEN; CDR2 reads SYDVKM. The CDR3 DNA reads TGTGCCAGCAGTGTCAGACAGCACTATGGCTACACCTTC. This sequence encodes CASSVRQHYGYTF.

The J gene is TRBJ1-5, the V gene TRBV12-3 or TRBV12-4; maybe TRBD1 (5 bases). The ends were cut back, 3 bases at V and 6 bases at J, with 6 bases in the middle. The CDR3 is 12 amino acids. CDR3 nucleotide sequence: TGTGCCAGCAGTTTGGGGGGTCAGCCCCAGCATTTT. Protein sequence: CASSLGGQPQHF.

The V call is TRBV5-1, the J call TRBJ2-3, with a possible D match to TRBD1 (6 bases). The CDR3 spans 15 residues. CDR1 is SGHRS, CDR2 YFSETQ, per germline. V was cut by 4 bases and J by 1 base, with 13 bases left in between. The CDR3 is CASSEGTRGTDTQYF. CDR3 in DNA: TGCGCCAGCAGCGAGGGGACAAGGGGCACAGATACGCAGTATTTT.

This clone has more than one count but fewer than ten. The chain recombines TRBV7-2 with TRBJ1-2; the D is unclear. Germline V gene sequence: CDR1 SGHTA, CDR2 FQGNSA. Trimming cost V 2 bases and J 5 bases, with 6 bases left between them. The CDR3 spans 12 residues. In nucleotides, the CDR3 is TGTGCCAGCAGCTTATACACATATGGCTACACCTTC. Amino acid sequence: CASSLYTYGYTF.

The V call is TRBV18, the J call TRBJ2-5, with 9 bases fitting TRBD1. The CDR3 has 16 residues. The junction had 10 bases not matched to a gene; V was cut back by 3 bases and J by 5 bases. Germline CDR1 and CDR2: KGHSH and LQKENI. The CDR3 DNA follows: TGTGCCAGCTCACCCGGAGACAGGGGGAATACTGAGACCCAGTACTTC. As protein: CASSPGDRGNTETQYF.

J is TRBJ1-2 and V is TRBV5-1; 7 bases match TRBD1. The J segment lost 6 bases and the V segment lost 1 base, leaving 9 bases of the junction unmatched. From germline, CDR1 is SGHRS and CDR2 YFSETQ. The CDR3 is 15 amino acids. The CDR3 DNA sequence: TGCGCCAGCAGCTTGATAGGGGGGACAGACGATGGCTACACCTTC. It codes for CASSLIGGTDDGYTF.

V gene TRBV5-6 combines with J gene TRBJ2-3, with D maybe TRBD2 (6 bases). With 0 bases removed from V and 1 base from J, the gap between germline ends came to 9 bases. CDR3 length: 15 residues. Germline CDR1 reads SGHDT; CDR2 reads YYEEEE. The CDR3 nucleotides are TGTGCCAGCAGCTTGGCTAGCGTGGGCACAGATACGCAGTATTTT. As protein: CASSLASVGTDTQYF.

The chain has TRBV7-2 and TRBJ1-5; no reliable D call. Trimming shortened V by 4 bases and J by 7 bases, and 14 bases separated the two germline ends. CDR1 SGHTA and CDR2 FQGNSA come from the germline V gene. This CDR3 is built from 14 residues. The CDR3 DNA follows: TGTGCCAGCAGCTCCATAAAGGGAGTCCAGCCCCAGCATTTT. Encoded protein: CASSSIKGVQPQHF.

The sample holds one count of this clone. This chain joins TRBV2 and TRBJ2-2; TRBD2 might be the D (5 bases). The ends were cut back, 4 bases at V and 1 base at J, with 7 bases in the middle. This CDR3 has 14 amino acids. Looked up from germline, CDR1 is SNHLY and CDR2 is FYNNEI. This CDR3 reads CASSARENTGELFF. The CDR3, as DNA: TGTGCCAGCAGTGCCCGGGAGAACACCGGGGAGCTGTTTTTT.

The chain combines TRBV5-1 with TRBJ1-1; D not resolved. Germline assignment: CDR1 SGHRS and CDR2 YFSETQ. V was shortened by 3 bases and J by 2 bases, with 14 bases between the two germline ends. This CDR3 has 15 residues. The CDR3 sequence is CASSSGERYNTEAFF. CDR3 bases: TGCGCCAGCAGCTCTGGAGAGCGGTATAACACTGAAGCTTTCTTT.

The chain couples TRBV28 to TRBJ2-1; 12 bases map to TRBD2. This CDR3 is 18 amino acids long. Germline values: CDR1 MDHEN, CDR2 SYDVKM. J lost 0 bases, V lost 6 bases, and 9 bases had no gene match. The CDR3 protein is CASRVRTSGISSYNEQFF. In nucleotides, the CDR3 is TGTGCCAGCAGGGTGAGGACTAGCGGGATCAGCTCCTACAATGAGCAGTTCTTC.

The genes are TRBV6-6 and TRBJ1-5; 9 bases fit TRBD1. The junction had 7 bases not matched to a gene; V was cut back by 6 bases and J by 1 base. Germline CDR1 MNHNY, CDR2 SVGAGI (reference sequence). There are 16 residues in the CDR3. The CDR3 region has the DNA TGTGCCAGCAGACCGGGACAGGGTAGGAGCAATCAGCCCCAGCATTTT. It codes for CASRPGQGRSNQPQHF.

The genes are TRBV5-1 and TRBJ2-5; possible D gene TRBD1, 5 bases. V lost 0 bases, J lost 5 bases, and 17 bases lay in between. Germline loops: CDR1 SGHRS, CDR2 YFSETQ. The CDR3 sequence is 16 residues long. The CDR3 spells CASSLGSGHGRETQYF. The DNA for the CDR3 is TGCGCCAGCAGCTTGGGAAGTGGACACGGTCGGGAGACCCAGTACTTC.

Regarding this clone: One base away lies a much larger clone, so this may be a sequencing read error. The chain joins TRBV7-2 to TRBJ1-1, with a weak D call TRBD1 (5 bases). Germline CDR1 SGHTA, CDR2 FQGNSA. Between the trimmed V and J ends, which lost 2 bases and 1 base, there was a span of 5 bases. The CDR3 runs 13 residues. CDR3 in amino acids: CASSLQGNTEAFF. CDR3 bases: TGTGCCAGCAGCTTACAGGGGAACACTGAAGCTTTCTTT.

The V gene is TRBV11-2, the J gene TRBJ1-2, with 7 bases fitting TRBD1. The V and J ends lost 4 bases and 7 bases, in that order; junction bases with no gene match: 9. Germline values: CDR1 SGHAT, CDR2 FQNNGV. CDR3 length: 14 amino acids. The CDR3 here is CASSSTPGGGGYTF. The DNA for the CDR3 is TGTGCCAGCAGCTCGACTCCAGGGGGAGGTGGCTACACCTTC.

This clone was recorded once. This sequence joins TRBV5-1 and TRBJ2-7, with 9 bases fitting TRBD1. V lost 4 bases and J lost 9; bases outside the gene matches: 2. The CDR3 runs to 11 residues. The germline CDR1 and CDR2 sequences are SGHRS and YFSETQ. CDR3 bases: TGCGCCAGCAGCCTGGGACAGGGGCAGTACTTC. This sequence encodes CASSLGQGQYF.

The V gene is TRBV7-8, the J gene TRBJ1-5; D is uncertain. CDR3 length: 12 residues. The V end was cut by 5 bases, the J end by 8 bases, with 10 bases between. The V gene's germline CDR1 is SGHVS and CDR2 FQNEAQ. CDR3 nucleotides: TGTGCCAGCAGCCCCCCCTTTGAGCCCCAGCATTTT. Its translation: CASSPPFEPQHF.

The chain uses TRBV6-5 and TRBJ1-1, with 9 positions matching TRBD1. Germline CDR1 MNHEY, CDR2 SVGAGI. Trimming at V came to 5 bases and at J to 11 bases, leaving 6 bases not matched to a gene. This CDR3 has 12 amino acids. The CDR3: CASSTGGAWAFF. CDR3 coding DNA: TGTGCCAGCAGTACAGGGGGCGCGTGGGCTTTCTTT.

The genes are TRBV5-5 and TRBJ1-2; D remains unclear. CDR3 length equals 15 residues. Trimming stripped 0 bases from V and 4 bases from J, with 13 bases between. Germline V gene sequence: CDR1 SGHKS, CDR2 YYEKEE (reference sequence). The CDR3 here is CASSLGMAGSYGYTF. CDR3 DNA: TGTGCCAGCAGCTTGGGCATGGCCGGGTCCTATGGCTACACCTTC.

The chain links TRBV3-1 (or the pseudogene TRBV3-2) to TRBJ1-2, with TRBD1 as a possible D gene (6 bases). This CDR3 spans 14 amino acids. Germline assignment: CDR1 LGHDT and CDR2 YNNKEL (reference sequence). The V gene lost 4 bases and the J gene lost 0 bases, with 9 bases spanning the gap. CDR3 nucleotide sequence: TGTGCCAGCAGCCGGGGGGGCACTAACTATGGCTACACCTTC. Encoded protein: CASSRGGTNYGYTF.

This chain joins TRBV18 and TRBJ2-1; D is perhaps TRBD1 (6 bases). This CDR3 has 14 residues. Germline loops: CDR1 KGHSH, CDR2 LQKENI. Trimming removed 8 bases at V and 10 bases at J, with 21 bases between. In DNA form, the CDR3 reads TGTGCCAGCCGAACCGGGTCTGGGGGCCGAGAGCAGTTCTTC. As protein: CASRTGSGGREQFF.

This clone has more than one count but fewer than ten. The chain recombines TRBV11-2 with TRBJ2-3; 13 bases match TRBD2. Germline V gene sequence: CDR1 SGHAT, CDR2 FQNNGV. The trim removed 6 bases at V and 6 bases at J, leaving 9 bases unmatched. This CDR3 contains 16 residues. CDR3: CASSRLGTSGADTQYF. The CDR3 DNA reads TGTGCCAGCAGTCGCCTTGGGACTAGCGGGGCGGATACGCAGTATTTT.